This TCR beta chain stems from a study of cytomegalovirus exposure and HLA in healthy donors (dated by TCRdb to about 2017). Regarding the complete study: In an earlier analysis of 450 to 750 of the donors, about 270 Gb of sequence data and some 100 million unique TCR beta sequences from 150 million to 200 million T cells were reported. Among the roughly 410 genotyped donors, about 85% belonged to the genetic ancestry cluster associated with self-reported Caucasian donors. The later analysis used no new phenotypic data to find candidate immune exposures, relying instead on TCR beta sequences and their occurrence across donors. Every repertoire in the discovery cohort had been generated on one and the same sequencing platform. A later analysis re-analyzed previously published TCR beta repertoires from roughly 600 donors and added high-resolution HLA genotyping to study TCR occurrence patterns. Donor age, sex, ethnicity and CMV serostatus were compiled together with the repertoire data. To predict cytomegalovirus infection status, the study combined high-throughput TCR immunosequencing, statistical association of individual TCRs with disease status, and machine learning. The aim of the study was to test whether cataloging public T cell receptors could identify signatures of past pathogen exposure. HLA typing covered class I and class II loci at four-digit resolution. Typing coverage varied by locus: about 620-630 donors for A, B, C, DRB1 and DQB1; more than 500 for DQA1; around 570 for DPA1; under 490 for DPB1. The study used immunosequencing to profile the T cell repertoires of approximately 650 subjects and linked those repertoires to cytomegalovirus serostatus. Genome-wide SNP genotypes for about 65% of the roughly 700 donors were used in a later genetic analysis, which treated that subset as a discovery cohort. In addition to the first cohort of around 670 subjects, a separate validation cohort of over 90 different subjects was used. An early release that covered more than 550 HLA-typed donors contained approximately 300 gigabases of sequencing data and 70 million to 100 million unique TCR sequences. Four to six DR-DQ haplotypes were handled as single units for association and clustering because linkage in the cohort was strong. To decide whether each TCR beta V gene segment behaved as functional or pseudogenic, an earlier analysis of some 600 of the donors relied on high-throughput TCR beta sequencing. Among around 400 genotyped donors of the cohort, an average of roughly 230,000 unique TCR beta nucleotide sequences was sequenced per donor, of which roughly 17% were non-productive. The research as a whole found: According to the authors, the approach could potentially be generalized to other disease states and immunological phenotypes. HLA typing was unavailable for some donors at each locus, so association tests used only the typed subset. A later analysis associated 17,000 or so TCR beta sequences with specific HLA alleles at a false discovery rate of 0.05. The 87-base-pair reads could not distinguish some IMGT-functional V segments, including TRBV6-2 and TRBV6-3, so those segments were excluded. According to a later analysis, most CMV-associated TCR beta chains appeared to be HLA-restricted, and the HLA associations seemed to be driven largely by CMV exposure. The presence/absence analyses assumed that sequencing depth was roughly uniform across donors, and that assumption may not be true. Immune exposure information for the cohort was limited to CMV serostatus. In a later analysis, TCR association rates were found to vary across HLA loci, with the most associated TCRs seen for DRB1 alleles and the fewest for HLA-C alleles. Correlated functional status among segregating V segments might be attributable to linkage disequilibrium, but an unknown experimental factor could not be ruled out. A cluster of highly shared sequence variants was judged likely to represent a technical artifact of the sequencing pipeline. When HLA alleles, especially DR and DQ, strongly co-occurred, TCR associations were difficult to assign to individual alleles. The cohort was sequenced for TCR beta chains only, and without alpha or paired-chain data the features that could be detected were limited. A further reported finding was that TCR beta sequences accurately predicted the HLA-A and HLA-B alleles for most subjects in the first cohort. In a later analysis, HLA-associated TCR beta chains showed more clonal expansion and lower generation probabilities than non-associated chains that were equally common. Most TCR sequences were observed very rarely across donors, whereas some public TCRs were present in many individuals. An earlier analysis of approximately 600 of the donors showed that most TCR beta V segments appeared in productive rearrangements either about 87% or about 30% of the time, which broadly matched IMGT annotations. Cytomegalovirus status was reported to be diagnosed by the classifier with high specificity and sensitivity in both the original and validation cohorts. Several of the top co-occurrence clusters appeared to be linked to parvovirus B19, influenza, CMV and Epstein-Barr virus, according to a later analysis. A few of the identified cytomegalovirus-associated TCR beta chains were confirmed in vitro to be specific for cytomegalovirus antigens. In a later genetic analysis, fewer N-insertions in productive TCRs were reported among donors in an Asian-associated ancestry cluster than the roughly 700-donor mean. The study listed around 160 TCR beta chains as associated with cytomegalovirus. An association between a missense DCLRE1C variant and V-gene and J-gene trimming of TCR beta chains was found in a later genetic analysis and replicated in an independent cohort. Because counts were too low, more than 15 rarely observed V segments, including chromosome 9 orphons, were excluded from the earlier analysis of a few hundred of the donors.

The cohort consisted of some 730 healthy bone marrow donors. All cohort members were sampled while nominally healthy, although unrecorded immune exposures were likely present. The donor tested CMV seronegative, placing the donor among the 350 or so seronegative members of the cohort. A peripheral blood sample was provided by each donor, and peripheral blood mononuclear cells were used for TCR beta sequencing. The Qiagen DNeasy Blood Extraction Kit was used to extract genomic DNA from the blood cell samples. Libraries were made using the immunoSEQ multiplex PCR assay. For the multiplex PCR, a mixture combining 60 forward primers for TCR Vbeta segments and 13 reverse primers for TCR Jbeta segments was used. Amplification of the CDR3 region of rearranged TCR beta genes was performed with a multiplex PCR assay on genomic DNA. The Illumina HiSeq System was used to sequence the amplified TCR beta libraries as 87-base-pair reads. The published analysis was carried out like this. A later analysis counted approximately 76 million unique TCR beta chains across the 550 to 750 repertoires, and roughly 10 million of these chains were shared by at least two donors. A nearest-neighbor algorithm error-corrected the raw reads and collapsed the reads into unique sequences, merging closely related sequences to remove PCR and sequencing errors. To assign V, D and J gene segments, CDR3 sequences were aligned to IMGT reference sequences. Each retained sequence needed at least a six-nucleotide match to both a V gene segment and a J gene segment. Rearrangements were classified as productive when the CDR3 lacked stop codons and remained in frame with V and J, and all other rearrangements were classified as non-productive. CDR3 was defined by IMGT convention, running from the second conserved V-encoded cysteine to the conserved J-encoded phenylalanine. In an earlier analysis of more than 550 of the donors, sequences lacking an unambiguous match to a single V gene segment were excluded. An earlier analysis of 500 to 600 of the donors classified V segments as functional when productive rearrangements were above 56.7% and as segregating when the standard deviation between donors was above 5%. A statistical classification framework was developed to diagnose cytomegalovirus status using the catalog of TCR beta chain sequences. In a later analysis, V and J genes were assigned by comparing TCR nucleotide sequences against IMGT/GENE-DB human TR gene sequences. The TCRdist pipeline was used in a later analysis to assign CDR3 sequences and most-parsimonious VDJ recombination scenarios. In a later analysis, every TCR beta chain was defined by the combination of its CDR3 amino acid sequence and its V-gene family, and reads without a unique V-gene family were dropped. In a later analysis, around 650 highly shared, low-generation-probability nucleotide sequences were removed to address suspected cross-contamination and a sequencing artifact. In a later analysis, a clonal expansion index for each public chain was calculated from normalized within-repertoire ranks of inferred template counts. Generation probabilities in a later analysis came from a VDJ recombination model fitted to out-of-frame rearrangements, and those results were checked against IGoR. Hypergeometric tests were used in a later analysis to score TCR-TCR, TCR-HLA and TCR-CMV co-occurrence, with a repertoire-size bias correction applied to the TCR pairs. To estimate false discovery rates, a later analysis permuted the HLA or CMV assignments 20 times. A later analysis grouped co-occurring TCRs with DBSCAN, adding TCRdist sequence similarity when clustering within HLA-allele-positive subsets. Repertoires with fewer than 30,000 or more than 120,000 public chains, plus five repertoires with anomalous nucleotide sharing, were excluded from co-occurrence clustering. Here the immuneACCESS table is served through TCRdb, limited to in-frame sequences with V and J called. Missing clones are a known gap in these copies; in checked studies unresolved V genes cover under half, and the rest lacks a known reason. From that table come the V and J calls and clone size; the DNA was used to work out D and trimming. This sample gives 80,000 to 100,000 clones in total; around 70% of them show up just once. The ten largest clones add up to around 1.3% of the sample.

CDR1 SQVTM and CDR2 ANQGSEA are derived from the germline V gene. Compared with germline, V lacks 4 bases and J lacks 5 bases; bases without a gene match: 14. Inclusive of the bounding cysteine and phenylalanine, the CDR3 is 15 residues long. Just the 45-base CDR3 DNA is kept, in frame starting at base 1. The sample holds a few counts of this clone. Which antigen it targets is not known. No quality values exist for individual bases; no much larger clone is one base distant. The specimen was PBMCs. Here the chain combines TRBV29-1 and TRBJ2-7; 7 central bases correspond to TRBD1. This receptor was identified in a female donor in good health and CMV-seronegative. CDR3 loop: CSVVPRQGVIDEQYF. The nucleotide sequence is TGCAGCGTTGTCCCCCGACAGGGTGTCATCGACGAGCAGTACTTC.